Reported below is one T cell receptor (beta chain). This specimen belongs to a study of cytomegalovirus exposure and HLA in healthy donors. Unmatched junction bases numbered 9, after V lost 5 bases and J lost 0 bases. The germline V gene encodes CDR1 KGHSH and CDR2 LQKENI. The CDR3 is made up of 16 amino acids. 60 Vbeta and 13 Jbeta primers were used in PCR. The protocol was immunoSEQ multiplex PCR, while the TCRdb copy is restricted to in-frame clones and leaves out a portion. The sample contains around 99,000 clones, about 74% of which appear only once. The V and J genes are TRBV18 and TRBJ1-1; TRBD1 matches at 7 bases. Source material: PBMCs. The source is a woman in her thirties or forties in good health and CMV-seropositive. The CDR3: CASSEYGTALNTEAFF. The CDR3 nucleotides read TGTGCCAGCTCAGAATACGGGACAGCCTTGAACACTGAAGCTTTCTTT.